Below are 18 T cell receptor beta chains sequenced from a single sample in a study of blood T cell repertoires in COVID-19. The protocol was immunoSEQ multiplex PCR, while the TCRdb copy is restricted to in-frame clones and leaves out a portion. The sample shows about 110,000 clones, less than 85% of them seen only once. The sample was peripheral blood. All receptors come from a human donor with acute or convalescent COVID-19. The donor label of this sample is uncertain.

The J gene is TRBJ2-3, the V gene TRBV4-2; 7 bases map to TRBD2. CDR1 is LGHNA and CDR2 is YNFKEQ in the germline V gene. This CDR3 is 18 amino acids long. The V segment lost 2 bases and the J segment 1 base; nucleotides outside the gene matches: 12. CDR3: CASSQSLSGGSGTDTQYF. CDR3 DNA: TGTGCCAGCAGCCAATCCCTTTCCGGGGGGTCGGGCACAGATACGCAGTATTTT.

CDR3 sequence: CASSQGVGYEQYF. The CDR3 bases are TGTGCCAGCAGCCAGGGCGTAGGATACGAGCAGTACTTC. The rearrangement links TRBV6-5 to TRBJ2-7, with D possibly matching TRBD1 (5 bases). The germline CDR1 and CDR2 sequences are MNHEY and SVGAGI. The CDR3 spans 13 residues. The V and J ends lost 6 bases and 4 bases respectively, with 13 bases between them.

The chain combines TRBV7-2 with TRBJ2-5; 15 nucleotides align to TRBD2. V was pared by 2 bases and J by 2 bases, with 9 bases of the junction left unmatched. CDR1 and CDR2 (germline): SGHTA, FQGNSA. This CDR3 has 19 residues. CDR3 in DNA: TGTGCCAGCAGCTTACTTGGGACTAGCGGGGGGAAATTACAAGAGACCCAGTACTTC. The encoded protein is CASSLLGTSGGKLQETQYF.

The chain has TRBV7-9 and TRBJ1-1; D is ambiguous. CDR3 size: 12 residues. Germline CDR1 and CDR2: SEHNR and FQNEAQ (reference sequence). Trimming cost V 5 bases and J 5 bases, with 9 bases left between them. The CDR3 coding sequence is TGTGCCAGCAGCCATTCTAATACTGAAGCTTTCTTT. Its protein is CASSHSNTEAFF. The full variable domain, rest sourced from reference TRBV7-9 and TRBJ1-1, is DTGVSQNPRHKITKRGQNVTFRCDPISEHNRLYWYRQTLGQGPEFLTYFQNEAQLEKSRLLSDRFSAERPKGSFSTLEIQRTEQGDSAMYLCASSHSNTEAFFGQGTRLTVV.

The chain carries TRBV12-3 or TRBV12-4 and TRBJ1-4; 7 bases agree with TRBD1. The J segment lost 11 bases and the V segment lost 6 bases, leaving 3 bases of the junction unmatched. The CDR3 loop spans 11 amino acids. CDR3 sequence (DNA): TGTGCCAGCAGCCCGGGACAGAAACTGTTTTTT. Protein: CASSPGQKLFF.

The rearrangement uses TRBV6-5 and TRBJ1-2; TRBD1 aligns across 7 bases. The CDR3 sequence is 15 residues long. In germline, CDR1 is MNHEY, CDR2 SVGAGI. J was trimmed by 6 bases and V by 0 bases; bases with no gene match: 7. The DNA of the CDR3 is TGTGCCAGCAGTTACTCGACAGGGCGAGAGGATGGCTACACCTTC. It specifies CASSYSTGREDGYTF.

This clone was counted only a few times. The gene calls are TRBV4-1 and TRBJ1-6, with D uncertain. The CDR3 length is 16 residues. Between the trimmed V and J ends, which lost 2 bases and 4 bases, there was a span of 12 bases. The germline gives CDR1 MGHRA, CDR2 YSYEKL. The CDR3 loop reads CASSQFFLSYNSPLHF. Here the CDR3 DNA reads TGCGCCAGCAGCCAATTCTTTCTCAGTTATAATTCACCCCTCCACTTT.

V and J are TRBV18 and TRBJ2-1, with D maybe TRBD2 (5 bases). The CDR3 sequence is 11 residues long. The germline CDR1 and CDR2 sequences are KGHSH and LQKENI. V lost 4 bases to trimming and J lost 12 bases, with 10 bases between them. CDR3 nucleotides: TGTGCCAGCTCACTAGGCGCGGGGCAGTTCTTC. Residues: CASSLGAGQFF.

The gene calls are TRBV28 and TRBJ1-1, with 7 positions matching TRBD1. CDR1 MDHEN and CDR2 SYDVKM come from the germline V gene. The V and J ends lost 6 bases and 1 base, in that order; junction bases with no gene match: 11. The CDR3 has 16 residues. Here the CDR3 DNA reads TGTGCCAGCAGACTACAGGGGTTGCGGTGGAACACTGAAGCTTTCTTT. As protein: CASRLQGLRWNTEAFF.

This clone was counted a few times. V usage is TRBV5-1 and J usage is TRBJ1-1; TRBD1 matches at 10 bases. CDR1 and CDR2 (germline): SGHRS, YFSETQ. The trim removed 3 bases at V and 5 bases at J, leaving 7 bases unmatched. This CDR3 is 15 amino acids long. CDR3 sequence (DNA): TGCGCCAGCAGCTCCGGGACAGGGGCGGGGACTGAAGCTTTCTTT. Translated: CASSSGTGAGTEAFF.

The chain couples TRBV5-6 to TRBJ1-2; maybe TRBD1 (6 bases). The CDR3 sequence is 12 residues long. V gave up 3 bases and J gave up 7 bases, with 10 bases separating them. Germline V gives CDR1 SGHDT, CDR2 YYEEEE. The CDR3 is CASSSRTAGYTF. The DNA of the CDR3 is TGTGCCAGCAGCTCGCGGACAGCTGGCTACACCTTC.

CDR3: CASRKLAGGSNEQFF. CDR3 nucleotide sequence: TGTGCCAGCAGGAAACTAGCGGGGGGCTCAAATGAGCAGTTCTTC. The rearrangement joins TRBV2 to TRBJ2-1; 12 bases map to TRBD2. The V gene end was trimmed by 6 bases and the J gene end by 7 bases; junction bases not matched to a gene: 7. Germline V CDR1 and CDR2: SNHLY, FYNNEI. The length of the CDR3 is 15 residues.

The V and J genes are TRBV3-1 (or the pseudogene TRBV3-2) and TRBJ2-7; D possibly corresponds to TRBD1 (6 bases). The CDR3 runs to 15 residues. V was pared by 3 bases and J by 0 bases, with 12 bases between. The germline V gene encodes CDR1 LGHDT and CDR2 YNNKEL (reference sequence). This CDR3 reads CASSQGAPFSYEQYF. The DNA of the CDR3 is TGTGCCAGCAGCCAGGGGGCCCCCTTCTCCTACGAGCAGTACTTC.

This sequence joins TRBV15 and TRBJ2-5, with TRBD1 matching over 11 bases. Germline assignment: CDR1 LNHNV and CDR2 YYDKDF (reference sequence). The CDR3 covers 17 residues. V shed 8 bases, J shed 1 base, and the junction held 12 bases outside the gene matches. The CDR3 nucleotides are TGTGCCACCGCGACGCGGAGGGGGACAGGGGGCCAAGAGACCCAGTACTTC. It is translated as CATATRRGTGGQETQYF.

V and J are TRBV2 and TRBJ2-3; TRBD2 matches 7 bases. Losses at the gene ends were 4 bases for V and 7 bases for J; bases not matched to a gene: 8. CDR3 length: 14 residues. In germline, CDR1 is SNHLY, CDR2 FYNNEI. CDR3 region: CASSGGGGTHTQYF. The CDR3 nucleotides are TGTGCCAGCAGTGGGGGGGGAGGGACCCATACGCAGTATTTT.

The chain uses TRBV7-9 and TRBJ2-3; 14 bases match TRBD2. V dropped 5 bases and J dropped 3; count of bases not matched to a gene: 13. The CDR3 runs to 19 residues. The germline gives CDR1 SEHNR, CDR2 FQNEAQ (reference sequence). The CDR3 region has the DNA TGTGCCAGCAGCCCGAACAGACCCTGGACTAGCGGGGGGACAGATACGCAGTATTTT. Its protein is CASSPNRPWTSGGTDTQYF.

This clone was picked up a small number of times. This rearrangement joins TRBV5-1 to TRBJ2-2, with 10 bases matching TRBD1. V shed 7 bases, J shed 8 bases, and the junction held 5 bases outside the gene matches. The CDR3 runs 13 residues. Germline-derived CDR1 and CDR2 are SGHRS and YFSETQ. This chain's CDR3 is CASGTGDLGELFF. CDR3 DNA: TGCGCCAGCGGGACAGGGGATTTAGGGGAGCTGTTTTTT.

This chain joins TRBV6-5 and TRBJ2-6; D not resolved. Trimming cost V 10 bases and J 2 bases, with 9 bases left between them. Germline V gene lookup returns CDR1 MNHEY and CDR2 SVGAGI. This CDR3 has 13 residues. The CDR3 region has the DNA TGTGCCACCTGTATCGCTGGGGCCAACGTCCTGACTTTC. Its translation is CATCIAGANVLTF.